This T cell receptor beta chain was captured by sequencing in a study of T cell responses to AZD1222 COVID-19 vaccine. Study-level findings and limits: Vaccination with two AZD1222 doses was followed by a rise in Spike-specific TCR breadth and depth. Sampling captured repertoires only after the peak T cell response.

On this clone itself: The antigen is unknown.

Profiled with immunoSEQ multiplex PCR; TCRdb holds only in-frame clones, not every one. The data contain 100,000 to 150,000 clones, approximately 90% of them seen just once; the ten biggest clones take up around 1%. This CDR3 comprises 14 residues. Trimming took 0 bases from V and 7 from J, leaving 14 bases between them. In germline, CDR1 is SGHRS, CDR2 YFSETQ. The V call is TRBV5-1, the J call TRBJ2-7; no reliable D call. This material consisted of peripheral blood, taken 28 days after the second AZD1222 dose. The source is an adult who received the AZD1222 COVID-19 vaccine. The CDR3 loop reads CASSLGPFPPEQYF. The CDR3 DNA follows: TGCGCCAGCAGCTTGGGACCCTTTCCCCCAGAGCAGTACTTC.